Each of the 15 T cell receptor beta chains below was sequenced from the same sample in a study of OX40 agonist ivuxolimab in advanced cancers. Sequencing used immunoSEQ multiplex PCR; TCRdb keeps in-frame clones, though not all of them. Of about 98,000 clones listed, approximately 90% are singletons. Source: CD4+ or CD8+ T cells sorted from blood, taken in a trial of the OX40 agonist ivuxolimab. Every receptor here comes from an adult with an advanced solid tumor such as melanoma, head and neck, liver or kidney cancer.

The chain couples TRBV27 to TRBJ1-2, with 12 positions matching TRBD1. CDR1 is MNHEY and CDR2 is SMNVEV in the germline V gene (reference sequence). The V gene end was trimmed by 5 bases and the J gene end by 7 bases; junction bases not matched to a gene: 8. The CDR3 has 15 amino acids. The CDR3, as DNA: TGTGCCAGCAGTCCGTGGGACAGGGGGCAAAGTGGCTACACCTTC. Translated, it gives CASSPWDRGQSGYTF.

DNA for the CDR3: TGTGCCGCTTCCGGGACAGGGGGTCCCTACGAGCAGTACGTC. This gives the protein CAASGTGGPYEQYV. This chain joins TRBV10-3 and TRBJ2-7, with TRBD1 identical over 11 bases. Trimming at V came to 11 bases and at J to 2 bases, leaving 8 bases not matched to a gene. Germline assignment: CDR1 ENHRY and CDR2 SYGVKD. The CDR3 contains 14 residues.

The V call is TRBV11-2, the J call TRBJ2-3; TRBD2 might be the D (5 bases). Germline V lookup: CDR1 SGHAT, CDR2 FQNNGV. The V and J ends lost 5 bases and 4 bases respectively, with 13 bases between them. This CDR3 is 14 amino acids long. The CDR3 DNA follows: TGTGCCAGCAGCCCAGAGGGATGGGCAGATACGCAGTATTTT. This codes for CASSPEGWADTQYF. Variable domain in full (rest from reference TRBV11-2 and TRBJ2-3): EAGVAQSPRYKIIEKRQSVAFWCNPISGHATLYWYQQILGQGPKLLIQFQNNGVVDDSQLPKDRFSAERLKGVDSTLKIQPAKLEDSAVYLCASSPEGWADTQYFGPGTRLTVL.

The chain joins TRBV2 to TRBJ2-3, with D perhaps TRBD2 (6 bases). Germline V lookup: CDR1 SNHLY, CDR2 FYNNEI. There are 15 residues in the CDR3. Trimming cost V 2 bases and J 5 bases, with 14 bases left between them. CDR3 DNA sequence: TGTGCCAGCAGTGAAAGAACTAGCTCGGGAGATACGCAGTATTTT. Its protein is CASSERTSSGDTQYF.

The gene calls are TRBV10-3 and TRBJ2-2, with 9 nucleotides matching TRBD1. J lost 4 bases, V lost 4 bases, and 13 bases had no gene match. The germline V gene has CDR1 ENHRY and CDR2 SYGVKD. This CDR3 spans 18 amino acids. CDR3 loop: CAISGDFIQGAFTGELFF. As DNA, the CDR3 is TGTGCCATCAGTGGGGACTTCATACAGGGGGCGTTCACCGGGGAGCTGTTTTTT.

This chain links TRBV19 with TRBJ1-1; no definite D call. This CDR3 has 12 amino acids. The germline V gene encodes CDR1 LNHDA and CDR2 SQIVND (reference sequence). The ends were cut back, 2 bases at V and 5 bases at J, with 6 bases in the middle. CDR3: CASSIRRTEAFF. CDR3 in DNA: TGTGCCAGTAGTATACGACGGACTGAAGCTTTCTTT.

This chain connects TRBV4-1 to TRBJ2-2, with 7 bases aligning to TRBD2. The CDR3 extends over 19 amino acids. V gave up 1 base and J gave up 4 bases; unmatched junction bases: 15. Per germline, CDR1 MGHRA and CDR2 YSYEKL. The CDR3 region is CASSQGLLRRERSTGELFF. The CDR3 nucleotides read TGCGCCAGCAGCCAAGGTTTACTTAGGCGGGAGAGGAGCACCGGGGAGCTGTTTTTT.

The gene calls are TRBV6-5 and TRBJ2-7; 10 positions agree with TRBD1. Germline trimming cut 5 bases from V and 7 bases from J; bases unmatched to any gene: 8. Germline lookup yields CDR1 MNHEY and CDR2 SVGAGI. The CDR3 totals 14 residues. CDR3 protein: CASSEPGQGSEQYF. The CDR3, as DNA: TGTGCCAGCAGTGAACCGGGACAGGGGAGTGAGCAGTACTTC.

The V call is TRBV11-1, the J call TRBJ2-1; 13 positions match TRBD2. The germline V gene has CDR1 SGHAT and CDR2 FQDESV (reference sequence). Trimming took 5 bases from V and 0 from J; bases not matched to a gene: 1. The CDR3 is made up of 16 amino acids. The DNA for the CDR3 is TGTGCCAGCAGCCGGACTAGCGGGAGCTCCTACAATGAGCAGTTCTTC. This gives the protein CASSRTSGSSYNEQFF.

The chain links TRBV6-1 to TRBJ1-5, with TRBD1 matching over 7 bases. J was trimmed by 2 bases and V by 2 bases; bases with no gene match: 12. The CDR3 is made up of 18 amino acids. CDR1 MNHNS and CDR2 SASEGT come from the germline V gene. The CDR3 DNA is TGTGCCAGCAGTGAAAGGGACAGCGGGCGTTGGGGCAATCAGCCCCAGCATTTT. Translated, it gives CASSERDSGRWGNQPQHF.

J is TRBJ1-1 and V is TRBV18, with D tentatively TRBD1 (6 bases). Trimming shortened V by 2 bases and J by 7 bases, and 20 bases separated the two germline ends. Germline V lookup: CDR1 KGHSH, CDR2 LQKENI. The CDR3 spans 16 residues. CDR3 nucleotide sequence: TGTGCCAGCTCACCAGGATCCGGGACACCGCGCCGTGAAGCTTTCTTT. Protein product: CASSPGSGTPRREAFF.

J is TRBJ1-3 and V is TRBV4-2, with TRBD1 as a possible D gene (6 bases). Trimming stripped 4 bases from V and 2 bases from J, with 9 bases between. This CDR3 comprises 14 residues. CDR1 is LGHNA, CDR2 YNFKEQ, per germline. CDR3 amino acids: CASSPRTAGNTIYF. The CDR3 nucleotides read TGTGCCAGCAGCCCCCGGACAGCTGGAAACACCATATATTTT.

The V gene is TRBV2, the J gene TRBJ2-1, with D perhaps matching TRBD2 (5 bases). From germline, CDR1 is SNHLY and CDR2 FYNNEI. V lost 8 bases to trimming and J lost 4 bases, with 18 bases between them. This CDR3 has 15 residues. CDR3 coding DNA: TGTGCCAGCCGGAGCCGAGATTCGGGGTACAATGAGCAGTTCTTC. Its protein product is CASRSRDSGYNEQFF.

The chain is built from TRBV5-1 and TRBJ2-2; D unresolved. The ends were cut back, 4 bases at V and 7 bases at J, with 17 bases in the middle. CDR3 length: 15 residues. Germline assignment: CDR1 SGHRS and CDR2 YFSETQ. The CDR3 DNA is TGCGCCAGCAGCCCCGGTTCCCTAGAGGTCGGGGAGCTGTTTTTT. As protein: CASSPGSLEVGELFF.

The chain has TRBV7-2 and TRBJ2-1; perhaps D is TRBD1 or TRBD2 (5 bases each). The CDR3 totals 15 residues. Trimming took 1 base from V and 9 from J, leaving 16 bases between them. Germline CDR1 is SGHTA and CDR2 is FQGNSA. The CDR3 region has the DNA TGTGCCAGCAGCTTAGGGGGCAGGGAACGGGGTGAGCAGTTCTTC. This translates into CASSLGGRERGEQFF. Using reference TRBV7-2 and TRBJ2-1 for the parts outside the CDR3, the full variable domain is GAGVSQSPSNKVTEKGKDVELRCDPISGHTALYWYRQSLGQGLEFLIYFQGNSAPDKSGLPSDRFSAERTGGSVSTLTIQRTQQEDSAVYLCASSLGGRERGEQFFGPGTRLTVL.